What follows are 8 T cell receptor beta chains derived from one specimen sequenced in a study of shared T cell receptors in the human thymus. The data were produced by immunoSEQ multiplex PCR, yet TCRdb's version contains in-frame clones alone and is incomplete. This sample has more than 550,000 clones, with roughly 85% found just once. The same sample was also studied in work on human thymus T cells.

The sample consisted of thymocytes. All receptors derive from a girl less than two years old with a congenital heart defect.

J is TRBJ2-7 and V is TRBV14; D is perhaps TRBD1 (5 bases). The CDR3 extends over 15 amino acids. The germline V gene encodes CDR1 SGHDN and CDR2 FVKESK. Trimming shortened V by 0 bases and J by 3 bases, and 12 bases separated the two germline ends. CDR3 region: CASSQEKGKSYEQYF. The DNA for the CDR3 is TGTGCCAGCAGCCAAGAGAAGGGGAAGAGCTACGAGCAGTACTTC.

The sample holds one count of this clone. This chain joins TRBV9 and TRBJ1-4; 10 bases match TRBD1. CDR1 is SGDLS and CDR2 is YYNGEE in the germline V gene. The J segment lost 7 bases and the V segment lost 4 bases, leaving 10 bases of the junction unmatched. This CDR3 is built from 16 residues. In nucleotides, the CDR3 is TGTGCCAGCAGCCCATACATGGGGGACAGGGGTGAAAAACTGTTTTTT. As protein: CASSPYMGDRGEKLFF.

V usage is TRBV6-5 and J usage is TRBJ1-2; 7 positions agree with TRBD1. J was trimmed by 4 bases and V by 6 bases; bases with no gene match: 14. Germline-derived CDR1 and CDR2 are MNHEY and SVGAGI. The CDR3 consists of 16 residues. The CDR3 DNA reads as TGTGCCAGCAGCTACAAGGAGGGGGCGCTTGCCTATGGCTACACCTTC. Translating gives CASSYKEGALAYGYTF.

The V gene is TRBV6-1, the J gene TRBJ1-6, with 7 bases identical to TRBD1. CDR3 size: 19 residues. Germline V lookup: CDR1 MNHNS, CDR2 SASEGT. The ends lost 1 base at V and 0 bases at J; junction bases unmatched: 9. This CDR3 reads CASSEGVGTESSYNSPLHF. As DNA, the CDR3 is TGTGCCAGCAGTGAAGGGGTGGGGACAGAAAGCTCCTATAATTCACCCCTCCACTTT.

The chain has TRBV6-1 and TRBJ1-5; 9 nucleotides agree with TRBD1. This CDR3 contains 15 residues. Germline V CDR1 and CDR2: MNHNS, SASEGT. Unmatched junction bases numbered 11, after V lost 7 bases and J lost 7 bases. The CDR3 nucleotides are TGTGCCAGCATACGGACAGGGGTTTTTCGCCAGCCCCAGCATTTT. This sequence encodes CASIRTGVFRQPQHF.

V is TRBV28 and J is TRBJ1-2; 8 bases are shared with TRBD1. This CDR3 has 15 amino acids. CDR1 is MDHEN, CDR2 SYDVKM, per germline. With V trimmed by 2 bases and J by 3 bases, 5 bases remained unmatched. CDR3 bases: TGTGCCAGCAGTTTAGGACAGGGCGGTGACTATGGCTACACCTTC. Protein product: CASSLGQGGDYGYTF.

The chain joins TRBV29-1 to TRBJ2-7; 14 nucleotides align to TRBD2. The CDR3 is 17 residues long. Trimming cost V 6 bases and J 0 bases; bases outside gene matches: 10. Germline V gives CDR1 SQVTM, CDR2 ANQGSEA. The CDR3 loop is CSVELRTSGGTSYEQYF. In DNA, the CDR3 is TGCAGCGTAGAACTACGGACTAGCGGGGGGACCTCCTACGAGCAGTACTTC.

The chain has TRBV2 and TRBJ1-3, with D maybe TRBD1 (6 bases). The CDR3 contains 17 residues. CDR1 and CDR2 (germline): SNHLY, FYNNEI. V lost 6 bases to trimming and J lost 3 bases, with 21 bases between them. The CDR3, as DNA: TGTGCCAGCAGGGCCGAACGGGACAACCAAAGTGGAAACACCATATATTTT. Amino acid sequence: CASRAERDNQSGNTIYF.